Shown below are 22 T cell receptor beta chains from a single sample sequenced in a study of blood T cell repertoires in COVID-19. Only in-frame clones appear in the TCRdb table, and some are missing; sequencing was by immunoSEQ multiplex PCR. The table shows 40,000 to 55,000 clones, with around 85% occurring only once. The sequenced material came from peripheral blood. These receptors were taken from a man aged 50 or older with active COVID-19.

As DNA, the CDR3 is TGTGCCAGCGGAGGGGCGTCCAATCAGCCCCAGCATTTT. The encoded protein is CASGGASNQPQHF. This chain uses TRBV19 with TRBJ1-5; perhaps TRBD1 as D (5 bases). Trimming removed 9 bases at V and 3 bases at J, with 12 bases between. The CDR3 covers 13 residues. CDR1 and CDR2 (germline): LNHDA, SQIVND (reference sequence).

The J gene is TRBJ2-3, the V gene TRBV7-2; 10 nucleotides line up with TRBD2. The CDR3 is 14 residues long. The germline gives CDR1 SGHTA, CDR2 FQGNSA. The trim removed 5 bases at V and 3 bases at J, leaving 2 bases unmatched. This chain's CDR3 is CASSLGLATDTQYF. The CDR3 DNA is TGTGCCAGCAGCCTGGGACTAGCGACAGATACGCAGTATTTT.

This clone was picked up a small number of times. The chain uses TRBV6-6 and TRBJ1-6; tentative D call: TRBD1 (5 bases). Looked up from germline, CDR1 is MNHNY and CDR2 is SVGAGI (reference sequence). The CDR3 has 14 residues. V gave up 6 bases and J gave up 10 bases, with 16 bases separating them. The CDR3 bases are TGTGCCAGCAGCCTTACAGGTTCTAACTCACCCCTCCACTTT. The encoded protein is CASSLTGSNSPLHF.

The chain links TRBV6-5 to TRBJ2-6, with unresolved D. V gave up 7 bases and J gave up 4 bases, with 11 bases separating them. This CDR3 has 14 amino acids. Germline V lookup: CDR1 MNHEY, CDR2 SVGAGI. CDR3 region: CASTFSLGANVLTF. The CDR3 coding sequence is TGTGCCAGCACTTTCTCTCTGGGGGCCAACGTCCTGACTTTC.

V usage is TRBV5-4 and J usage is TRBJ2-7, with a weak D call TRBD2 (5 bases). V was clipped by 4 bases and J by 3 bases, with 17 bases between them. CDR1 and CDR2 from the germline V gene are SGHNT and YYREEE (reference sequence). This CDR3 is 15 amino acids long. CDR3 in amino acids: CASSPEGGPVYEQYF. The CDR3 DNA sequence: TGTGCCAGCAGCCCTGAGGGCGGCCCTGTCTACGAGCAGTACTTC. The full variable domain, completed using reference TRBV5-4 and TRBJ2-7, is ETGVTQSPTHLIKTRGQQVTLRCSSQSGHNTVSWYQQALGQGPQFIFQYYREEENGRGNFPPRFSGLQFPNYSSELNVNALELDDSALYLCASSPEGGPVYEQYFGPGTRLTVT.

CDR3 amino acids: CASTLGGQGGNQPQHF. The DNA of the CDR3 is TGTGCCAGCACCTTGGGGGGACAGGGGGGCAATCAGCCCCAGCATTTT. The chain has TRBV28 and TRBJ1-5, with 11 bases lining up with TRBD1. The germline CDR1 and CDR2 sequences are MDHEN and SYDVKM. V dropped 7 bases and J dropped 2; count of bases not matched to a gene: 7. The CDR3 is 16 residues long.

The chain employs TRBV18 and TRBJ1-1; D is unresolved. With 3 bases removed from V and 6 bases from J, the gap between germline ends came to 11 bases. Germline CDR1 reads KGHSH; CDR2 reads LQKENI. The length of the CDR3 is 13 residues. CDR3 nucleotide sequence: TGTGCCAGCTCACCCGCACAAAATTCTGAAGCTTTCTTT. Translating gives CASSPAQNSEAFF.

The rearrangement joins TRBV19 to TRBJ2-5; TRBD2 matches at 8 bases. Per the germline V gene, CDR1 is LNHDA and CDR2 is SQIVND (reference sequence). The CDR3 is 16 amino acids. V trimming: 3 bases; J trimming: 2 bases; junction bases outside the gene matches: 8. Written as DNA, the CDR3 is TGTGCCAGTAGTATTGTTACCAGCGGGGGACAAGAGACCCAGTACTTC. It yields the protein CASSIVTSGGQETQYF.

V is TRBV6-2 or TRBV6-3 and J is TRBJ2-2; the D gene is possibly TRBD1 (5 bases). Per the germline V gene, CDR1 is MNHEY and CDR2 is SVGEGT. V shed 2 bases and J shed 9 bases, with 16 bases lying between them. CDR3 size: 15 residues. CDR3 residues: CASSYRDSLVRELFF. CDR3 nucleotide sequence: TGTGCCAGCAGTTACAGAGACAGTCTAGTTCGGGAGCTGTTTTTT.

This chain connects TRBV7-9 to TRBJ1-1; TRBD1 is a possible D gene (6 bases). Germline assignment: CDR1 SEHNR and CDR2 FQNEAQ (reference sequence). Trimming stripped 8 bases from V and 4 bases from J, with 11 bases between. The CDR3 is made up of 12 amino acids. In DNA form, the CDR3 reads TGTGCCAGCTCACAGGGTAGCACTGAAGCTTTCTTT. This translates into CASSQGSTEAFF.

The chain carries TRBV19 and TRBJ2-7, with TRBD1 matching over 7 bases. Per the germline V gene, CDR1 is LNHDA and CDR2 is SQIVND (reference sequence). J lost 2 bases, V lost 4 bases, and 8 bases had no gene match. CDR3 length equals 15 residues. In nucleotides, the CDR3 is TGTGCCAGTAGTACCACCGGGACAGATACCTACGAGCAGTACTTC. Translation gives CASSTTGTDTYEQYF.

The CDR3 reads CASAWGGTNYGYTF. Written as DNA, the CDR3 is TGTGCCAGCGCTTGGGGGGGGACGAACTATGGCTACACCTTC. The chain is built from TRBV28 and TRBJ1-2; perhaps TRBD1 as D (5 bases). V was cut by 8 bases and J by 2 bases, with 15 bases left in between. Germline V gives CDR1 MDHEN, CDR2 SYDVKM. The CDR3 covers 14 residues.

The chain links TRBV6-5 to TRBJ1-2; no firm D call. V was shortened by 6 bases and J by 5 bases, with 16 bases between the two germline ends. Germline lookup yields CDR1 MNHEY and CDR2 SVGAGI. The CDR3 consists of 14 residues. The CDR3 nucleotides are TGTGCCAGCAGCCCAGGCCAGGCGCCATATGGCTACACCTTC. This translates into CASSPGQAPYGYTF.

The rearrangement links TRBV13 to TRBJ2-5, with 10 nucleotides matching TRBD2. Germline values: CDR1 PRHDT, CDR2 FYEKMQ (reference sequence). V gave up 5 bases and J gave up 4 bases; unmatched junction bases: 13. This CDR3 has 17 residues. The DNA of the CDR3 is TGTGCCAGCAGCGGGACTAGCGCCACAAAGGATCGAGAGACCCAGTACTTC. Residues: CASSGTSATKDRETQYF.

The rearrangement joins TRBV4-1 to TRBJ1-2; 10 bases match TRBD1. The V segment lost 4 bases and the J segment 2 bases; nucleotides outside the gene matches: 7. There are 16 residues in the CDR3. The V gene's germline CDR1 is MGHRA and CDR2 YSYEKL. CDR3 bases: TGCGCCAGCAGCCTCCGGGACAGGGGCATGAACTATGGCTACACCTTC. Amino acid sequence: CASSLRDRGMNYGYTF.

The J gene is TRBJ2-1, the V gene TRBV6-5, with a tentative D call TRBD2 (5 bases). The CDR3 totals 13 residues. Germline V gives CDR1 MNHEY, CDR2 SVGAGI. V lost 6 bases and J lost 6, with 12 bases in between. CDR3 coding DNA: TGTGCCAGCAGCGGCACCGGGGTCAATGAGCAGTTCTTC. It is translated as CASSGTGVNEQFF.

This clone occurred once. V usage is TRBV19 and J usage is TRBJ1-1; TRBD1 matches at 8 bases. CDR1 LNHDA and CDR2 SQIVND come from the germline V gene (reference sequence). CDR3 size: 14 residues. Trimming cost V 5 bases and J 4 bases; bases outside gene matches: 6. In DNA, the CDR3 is TGTGCCAGTAGTGTAACAGGGGGAGGCACTGAAGCTTTCTTT. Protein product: CASSVTGGGTEAFF.

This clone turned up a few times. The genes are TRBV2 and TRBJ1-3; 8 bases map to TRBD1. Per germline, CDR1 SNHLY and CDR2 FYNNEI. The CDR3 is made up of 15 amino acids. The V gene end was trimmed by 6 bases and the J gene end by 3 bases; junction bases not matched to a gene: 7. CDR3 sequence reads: CASRTGRGLGNTIYF. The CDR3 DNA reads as TGTGCCAGCAGAACCGGCAGGGGGCTTGGAAACACCATATATTTT.

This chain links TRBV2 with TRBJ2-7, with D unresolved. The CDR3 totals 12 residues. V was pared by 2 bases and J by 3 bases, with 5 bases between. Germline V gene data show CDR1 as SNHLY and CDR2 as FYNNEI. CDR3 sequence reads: CASSESGYEQYF. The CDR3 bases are TGTGCCAGCAGTGAATCCGGCTACGAGCAGTACTTC.

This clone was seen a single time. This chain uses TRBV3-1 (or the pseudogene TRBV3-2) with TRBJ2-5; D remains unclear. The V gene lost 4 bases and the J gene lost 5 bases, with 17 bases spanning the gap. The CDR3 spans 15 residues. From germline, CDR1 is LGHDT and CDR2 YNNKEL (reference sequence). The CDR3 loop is CASSPPLGLKETQYF. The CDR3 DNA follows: TGTGCCAGCAGCCCCCCCCTAGGCCTCAAGGAGACCCAGTACTTC.

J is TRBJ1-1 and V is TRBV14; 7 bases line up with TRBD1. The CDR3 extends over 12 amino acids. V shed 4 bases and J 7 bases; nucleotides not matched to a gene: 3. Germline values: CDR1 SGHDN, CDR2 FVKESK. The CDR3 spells CASSLGTVEAFF. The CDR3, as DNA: TGTGCCAGCAGCCTTGGGACAGTTGAAGCTTTCTTT.

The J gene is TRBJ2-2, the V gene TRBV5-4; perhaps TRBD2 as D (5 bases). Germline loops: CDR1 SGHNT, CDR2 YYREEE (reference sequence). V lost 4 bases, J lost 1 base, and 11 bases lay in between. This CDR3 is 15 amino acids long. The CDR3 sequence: CASSLRGGNTGELFF. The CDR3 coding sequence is TGTGCCAGCAGCCTTCGCGGAGGGAACACCGGGGAGCTGTTTTTT.